These T cell receptor beta chains were read from a single sample in a study of patients and donors after allogeneic stem cell transplantation. TCRdb reanalysed the RT-PCR reads using MiXCR and keeps one entry per CDR3 protein. The sample lists over 130,000 distinct CDR3 sequences, approximately 40% seen once, with 50% to 65% in the top ten. The sequenced sample consisted of blood, either unsorted or a sorted T cell fraction (not recorded which). The source of these receptors is a human donor who was either an allogeneic HSCT recipient or a stem cell or donor lymphocyte infusion donor (not recorded which). It is not recorded whose cells these are; they may come from a transplant donor. The CDR3 runs from the conserved cysteine through the conserved F or W. A D gene is named only where the DNA matches it firmly. Clone size appears in some rows only: once, few, many, or a class for an expanded clone.

j_call d_call clone_size v_call cdr3_aa cdr3_nt
TRBJ2-3 - - TRBV10-3 CAISGTSDSTDTQYF TGTGCCATCAGTGGGACGTCAGACAGCACAGATACGCAGTATTTT
TRBJ2-1 TRBD2 few TRBV12-3/TRBV12-4 CASSLAGAYNEQFF TGTGCCAGCAGCCTAGCGGGGGCCTACAATGAGCAGTTCTTC
TRBJ1-1 - - TRBV9 CASSVDPIAEAFF TGTGCCAGCAGCGTTGACCCGATCGCTGAAGCTTTCTTT
TRBJ1-6 - few TRBV6-5 CASSYGGPVDNSPLHF TGTGCCAGCAGTTACGGGGGCCCAGTGGATAATTCACCCCTCCACTTT
TRBJ2-7 - - TRBV3-1 CASRGATYEQYF TGTGCCAGCAGGGGGGCCACCTACGAGCAGTACTTC
TRBJ2-6 - - TRBV12-3/TRBV12-4 CASSLVPAGANVLTF TGTGCCAGCAGTTTAGTCCCGGCTGGGGCCAACGTCCTGACTTTC
TRBJ2-1 - - TRBV27 CASSLSHGGLYNEQFF TGTGCCAGCAGTTTATCTCATGGGGGCCTATACAATGAGCAGTTCTTC
TRBJ2-7 TRBD1 - TRBV28 CASSPQGTSYEQYF TGTGCCAGCAGTCCACAGGGGACCTCCTACGAGCAGTACTTC
TRBJ1-4 - few TRBV12-3/TRBV12-4 CASSLLRGTNEKLFF TGTGCCAGCAGTTTATTGCGGGGCACTAATGAAAAACTGTTTTTT
TRBJ1-3 - - TRBV29-1 CSVEEDLSGNTIYF TGCAGCGTTGAAGAGGATCTCTCTGGAAACACCATATATTTT
TRBJ1-4 - few TRBV28 CASSSPEKLFF TGTGCCAGCAGTTCCCCTGAAAAACTGTTTTTT
TRBJ1-5 - - TRBV10-2 CASSESRAGSNQPQHF TGCGCCAGCAGTGAGTCGAGGGCAGGCTCCAATCAGCCCCAGCATTTT
TRBJ1-2 TRBD1 - TRBV6-6 CASSYRDRGNYGYTF TGTGCCAGCAGTTACAGGGACAGGGGTAACTATGGCTACACCTTC
TRBJ1-4 TRBD1 many TRBV29-1 CSFTGTGNEKLFF TGCAGCTTTACCGGGACAGGGAATGAAAAACTGTTTTTT
TRBJ1-4 - few TRBV7-2 CASSLRSSEKLFF TGTGCCAGCAGCCTCCGGTCGAGTGAAAAACTGTTTTTT
TRBJ2-1 TRBD2 - TRBV5-5 CASSWTSGDLEQFF TGTGCCAGCAGCTGGACTAGCGGGGACCTCGAGCAGTTCTTC
TRBJ1-1 - - TRBV12-3/TRBV12-4 CASIGYRENTEAFF TGTGCCAGCATTGGATACAGGGAGAACACTGAAGCTTTCTTT
TRBJ1-5 - - TRBV6-6 CASSLGGGRDQPQHF TGTGCCAGCAGCCTAGGGGGGGGAAGAGATCAGCCCCAGCATTTT
TRBJ2-7 - - TRBV7-6 CASSLARGGPYEQYF TGTGCCAGCAGCTTAGCGCGCGGGGGCCCCTACGAGCAGTACTTC
TRBJ1-1 - few TRBV7-9 CASNMQDEAFF TGTGCCAGCAATATGCAGGATGAAGCTTTCTTT
TRBJ1-5 - - TRBV12-3/TRBV12-4 CASSLALSGFNQPQHF TGTGCCAGCAGTTTAGCCCTGTCAGGGTTCAATCAGCCCCAGCATTTT
TRBJ1-5 - - TRBV3-1 CASSENGQPQHF TGTGCCAGCAGCGAAAACGGACAGCCCCAGCATTTT
TRBJ2-6 - many TRBV3-1 CASSLGISGANVLTF TGTGCCAGCAGCCTCGGGATCTCTGGGGCCAACGTCCTGACTTTC
TRBJ1-6 - few TRBV12-3/TRBV12-4 CASSPPNSPLHF TGTGCCAGCAGTCCCCCTAATTCACCCCTCCACTTT
TRBJ1-1 - many TRBV27 CASSFGQITEAFF TGTGCCAGCAGTTTCGGACAAATAACTGAAGCTTTCTTT
TRBJ1-4 - - TRBV4-3 CASSQDLGTDATNEKLFF TGCGCCAGCAGCCAAGATTTGGGGACCGACGCAACTAATGAAAAACTGTTTTTT
TRBJ1-2 - few TRBV4-3 CASSQTRTACPLLYGYTF TGCGCCAGCAGCCAAACCCGTACGGCGTGTCCCCTACTCTATGGCTACACCTTC
TRBJ1-1 - - TRBV7-9 CASSFGGGERPEAFF TGTGCCAGCAGCTTCGGGGGCGGGGAACGGCCTGAAGCTTTCTTT
TRBJ2-1 - - TRBV5-4 CASSFPRSGATDEQFF TGTGCCAGCAGCTTTCCCCGGTCGGGGGCAACAGACGAGCAGTTCTTC
TRBJ1-2 TRBD1 - TRBV12-3/TRBV12-4 CASGQGAGGYTF TGTGCCAGTGGACAGGGGGCAGGTGGCTACACCTTC
TRBJ1-5 - - TRBV3-1 CASSQGRRQQPQHF TGTGCCAGCAGCCAAGGACGAAGGCAACAGCCCCAGCATTTT
TRBJ1-1 - few TRBV5-1 CASSSRGMNTEAFF TGCGCCAGCAGCTCCCGCGGCATGAACACTGAAGCTTTCTTT
TRBJ1-2 - - TRBV7-2 CASSLVNQIGGYTF TGTGCCAGCAGCTTAGTGAACCAAATCGGTGGCTACACCTTC
TRBJ2-2 - - TRBV6-5 CASSLGFTGELFF TGTGCCAGCAGCCTAGGGTTCACCGGGGAGCTGTTTTTT
TRBJ1-1 - - TRBV20-1 CSASGPLNTEAFF TGCAGTGCCTCCGGACCCCTGAACACTGAAGCTTTCTTT
TRBJ1-2 - - TRBV7-3 CASSLTRAYGYTF TGTGCCAGCAGCTTAACAAGGGCCTATGGCTACACCTTC
TRBJ1-1 - medium-sized TRBV5-1 CASTGRGTEAFF TGCGCCAGCACCGGACGCGGCACTGAAGCTTTCTTT
TRBJ2-1 - - TRBV20-1 CSARAHNEQFF TGCAGTGCTAGAGCACACAATGAGCAGTTCTTC
TRBJ1-2 - - TRBV9 CASSVEQRPYYGYTF TGTGCCAGCAGCGTAGAACAGCGCCCCTACTATGGCTACACCTTC
TRBJ2-7 - - TRBV6-5 CASSQTVSRSSYEQYF TGTGCCAGCAGCCAGACAGTTAGTCGTAGCTCCTACGAGCAGTACTTC
TRBJ1-1 - few TRBV5-1 CASSREAGGNTEAFF TGCGCCAGCAGCCGGGAGGCGGGGGGAAACACTGAAGCTTTCTTT
TRBJ1-5 TRBD1 - TRBV20-1 CSASPGQVYSNQPQHF TGCAGTGCTAGCCCGGGACAGGTATATAGCAATCAGCCCCAGCATTTT